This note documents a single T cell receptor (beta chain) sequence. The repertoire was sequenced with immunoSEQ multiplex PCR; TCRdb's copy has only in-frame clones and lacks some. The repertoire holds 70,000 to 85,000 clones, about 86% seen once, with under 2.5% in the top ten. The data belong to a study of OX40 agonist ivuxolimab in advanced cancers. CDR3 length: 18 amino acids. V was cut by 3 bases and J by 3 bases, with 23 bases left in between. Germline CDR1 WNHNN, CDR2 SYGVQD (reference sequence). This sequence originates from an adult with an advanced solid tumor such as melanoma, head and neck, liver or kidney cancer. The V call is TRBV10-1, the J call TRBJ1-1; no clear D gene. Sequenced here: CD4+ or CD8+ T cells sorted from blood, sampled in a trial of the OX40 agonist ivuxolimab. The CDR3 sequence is CASSDAGVPPMEYTEAFF. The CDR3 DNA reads TGCGCCAGCAGTGATGCGGGCGTCCCCCCCATGGAGTACACTGAAGCTTTCTTT.